This T cell receptor (beta chain) was captured in a study of Ad26.COV2.S vaccination and SARS-CoV-2 variants (dated by TCRdb to the early 2020s). Study-level background: Vaccine-arm donors came from COV1001, a multicentre, randomized, double-blind, placebo-controlled phase I-IIa trial of Ad26.COV2.S in healthy adults. Ad26.COV2.S was given intramuscularly at 5x10^10 or 1x10^11 viral particles, as a single shot or as two shots 56 days apart. The specificity and breadth of SARS-CoV-2-reactive T cell receptors after Ad26.COV2.S vaccination were assessed by TCRbeta repertoire sequencing. The TCR-sequenced set comprised roughly 30 samples: approximately 19 Ad26.COV2.S vaccine recipients, 5 placebo recipients and 8 SARS-CoV-2 convalescent individuals. Trial participants were randomized into five groups of five, in which low-dose or high-dose Ad26.COV2.S was given once or twice, or placebo was given on both occasions. Investigators did not know the trial group allocation while performing experiments and assessing outcomes.

TCRbeta CDR3 regions were sequenced with the immunoSEQ Assay. After extraction, genomic DNA underwent amplification by bias-controlled multiplex PCR, followed by high-throughput sequencing. The paper's data handling went like this. To quantify the absolute abundance of every unique TCRbeta CDR3 region, sequences were collapsed and filtered. T cell fraction was estimated by normalizing TCRbeta template counts to usable DNA, which was measured by amplifying reference genes present in all nucleated cells. Repertoire TCRs were annotated as SARS-CoV-2-specific when V gene, CDR3 amino acid sequence and J gene were exactly matched to a known reactive TCR set. The reference SARS-CoV-2 TCR set was obtained from MIRA and was filtered for enrichment in COVID-19-positive ImmuneCODE repertoires, whereby public or cross-reactive TCRs were removed. Using the MIRA antigens, annotated TCRs were further analysed by specific ORF or by position within an ORF. Depth was the summed frequency of annotated unique rearrangements, while breadth was defined as annotated unique rearrangements over total unique productive rearrangements. TCR breadth was compared between groups using two-sided Wilcoxon rank-sum tests. TCRdb took this table from immuneACCESS and kept in-frame rearrangements with V and J called. Such tables lack part of the clones; where checked against another copy, unresolved V genes explain under half of the gap, and the rest is unexplained. V, J and clone size are those of that table, while D and trimming were read from the DNA. The sample records about 480,000 clones, around 90% of which are singletons. The ten largest clones represent over 10% of the sample.

Paper-wide results and their limitations: The study was not powered to compare responses between vaccine doses or regimens. Higher spike-specific TCR breadth was observed in Ad26.COV2.S recipients than in placebo recipients (P = 0.0014). Substantial breadth of spike-specific CD8+ and CD4+ T cell responses was reported after vaccination. Non-spike TCR breadth was comparable between vaccine and placebo recipients, consistent with the vaccine containing only spike. According to the authors, total T cell responses may have been underestimated by the TCR breadth and depth analyses.

With regard to this clone: Its cognate antigen has yet to be identified. No qualities accompany the bases; no much larger clone lies one base away.

Reading the label with the study, this specimen's treatment or condition is: roughly 18 received Ad26.COV2.S at low or high dose, single or two shots; several received placebo; per-sample allocation not given. For vaccine and placebo recipients, the sequenced repertoires came from samples collected on day 63 after the first injection. In Cohort 1b, some 25 adults aged 18-55 years were enrolled at a single site in Boston, USA, between 29 July and 7 August 2020. Ad26.COV2.S was a replication-incompetent adenovirus type 26 vector expressing a prefusion-stabilized SARS-CoV-2 spike protein from the original Wuhan strain. Taken from the germline V gene, the CDR1 and CDR2 loops are SGHTA and FQGNSA. The germline ends are 13 bases apart after V is trimmed by 3 bases and J by 4 bases. The CDR3 holds 14 amino acids from the cysteine to the phenylalanine. Only the CDR3 region is kept as DNA, spanning 42 bases read in frame from base 1.

The chain employs TRBV7-2 and TRBJ2-7; TRBD2 is possibly the D segment (6 matching bases). Sequenced here: peripheral blood, sampled in a trial of Ad26.COV2.S vaccine versus placebo. This sequence was found in a person between 18 and 65 years old who received the Ad26.COV2.S COVID-19 vaccine or a placebo. The CDR3 corresponds to CASSLGGSVYEQYF. The DNA reads TGTGCCAGCAGCTTGGGGGGATCTGTGTACGAGCAGTACTTC.